The T cell receptor beta chain described here comes from a study of identical twins. Notes on the study in general: Cross-sectional statistics, not tracking of the same donors, supported the conclusions. Carriage of fewer insertions was seen in abundant cord blood beta clonotypes, whereas memory repertoires showed none.

Each CDR3 protein gets one entry after TCRdb re-called the 5' RACE reads with MiXCR. The table includes 500,000 to 700,000 distinct CDR3 sequences, roughly 6.6% detected once. As for this clonotype: Its antigen is not known. One base away lies a much larger clone, so this may be a sequencing read error.

J was trimmed by 5 bases and V by 4 bases; bases with no gene match: 8. Germline V gives CDR1 SGHRS, CDR2 YFSETQ. CDR3 length equals 16 residues. These data also featured in a second study, about yellow fever vaccine responses in identical twins.

This receptor was taken from a young woman in good health. The sample taken for sequencing was PBMCs. The chain recombines TRBV5-1 with TRBJ2-2, with 10 bases aligning to TRBD2. CDR3 residues: CASSQELAGKTGELFF. As DNA, the CDR3 is TGCGCCAGCAGCCAGGAACTAGCGGGGAAAACCGGGGAGCTGTTTTTT.